A single sample gave rise to the 24 T cell receptor beta chains below, sequenced in a study of shared clonotypes between healthy human individuals. TCRdb's table, derived via immunoSEQ multiplex PCR, lists solely in-frame clones and lacks some. The sample carries roughly 1,500,000 clones, around 98% recorded once. The sample consisted of naive CD4+ T cells sorted from blood. Subset defined: CD45RA+ positively selected. The source is a man aged 25 to 45 in good health.

The chain couples TRBV6-5 to TRBJ2-3, with a tentative D call TRBD1 (5 bases). CDR3 length: 14 residues. V lost 5 bases, J lost 4 bases, and 13 bases lay in between. Per the germline V gene, CDR1 is MNHEY and CDR2 is SVGAGI. For the CDR3, the DNA is TGTGCCAGCAGTGATCTGGGGCGGCCAGATACGCAGTATTTT. Protein: CASSDLGRPDTQYF.

The V gene is TRBV7-2, the J gene TRBJ1-2; D remains ambiguous. This CDR3 has 12 residues. CDR1 and CDR2 (germline): SGHTA, FQGNSA. Trimming cost V 5 bases and J 2 bases, with 6 bases left between them. The CDR3 DNA follows: TGTGCCAGCAGCCCCGACAACTATGGCTACACCTTC. Its protein is CASSPDNYGYTF. Filled out from reference TRBV7-2 and TRBJ1-2, the complete variable domain reads GAGVSQSPSNKVTEKGKDVELRCDPISGHTALYWYRQSLGQGLEFLIYFQGNSAPDKSGLPSDRFSAERTGGSVSTLTIQRTQQEDSAVYLCASSPDNYGYTFGSGTRLTVV.

The genes are TRBV5-1 and TRBJ2-1, with 10 bases lining up with TRBD2. V lost 3 bases to trimming and J lost 4 bases; unmatched junction nucleotides: 4. Per the germline V gene, CDR1 is SGHRS and CDR2 is YFSETQ. The CDR3 spans 15 residues. The CDR3, as DNA: TGCGCCAGCAGCTATGGACTAGCGGCTTACAATGAGCAGTTCTTC. Amino acid sequence: CASSYGLAAYNEQFF.

Turning to this clone: At one boundary the junction diverges from the germline segment, which might be a read error. In DNA, the CDR3 is TGTGCCAGCAGCCCAGAGATCAGGTCTGTGGTCTTC. The encoded protein is CASSPEIRSVVF. The chain carries TRBV7-9 and TRBJ2-1; D not certain. The germline V gene has CDR1 SEHNR and CDR2 FQNEAQ (reference sequence). This CDR3 region has 12 residues.

The chain is built from TRBV19 and TRBJ1-2; D might be TRBD1 (5 bases). V lost 4 bases and J 5 bases, leaving 11 bases between the germline ends. This CDR3 comprises 13 residues. The germline V gene encodes CDR1 LNHDA and CDR2 SQIVND (reference sequence). The CDR3 nucleotides are TGTGCCAGTAGTACAGGGCCTGTATATGGCTACACCTTC. This encodes CASSTGPVYGYTF.

The CDR3 nucleotides are TGTGCCTGGCGGGTCCTAGCGGGGTACACAGATACGCAGTATTTT. Amino acids: CAWRVLAGYTDTQYF. This chain joins TRBV30 and TRBJ2-3; 9 bases align to TRBD2. The CDR3 runs 15 residues. Trimming removed 5 bases from V and 2 bases from J; junction bases left unmatched: 8. Germline V gene lookup returns CDR1 GTSNPN and CDR2 SVGIG (reference sequence).

This rearrangement joins TRBV19 to TRBJ1-1; possibly TRBD1 for D (5 bases). The germline gives CDR1 LNHDA, CDR2 SQIVND (reference sequence). The CDR3 has 14 residues. V lost 1 base and J lost 4, with 10 bases in between. DNA of the CDR3: TGTGCCAGTAGTATAGGGGGCAGGGCCACTGAAGCTTTCTTT. Translated, it gives CASSIGGRATEAFF.

The chain couples TRBV5-1 to TRBJ1-2; 7 bases align to TRBD1. Germline V gives CDR1 SGHRS, CDR2 YFSETQ. The CDR3 is made up of 14 amino acids. Germline trimming cut 4 bases from V and 2 bases from J; bases unmatched to any gene: 5. The CDR3 sequence is CASSVGDRNYGYTF. Here the CDR3 DNA reads TGCGCCAGCAGCGTTGGGGACAGAAACTATGGCTACACCTTC.

This rearrangement joins TRBV5-1 to TRBJ2-2; D possibly corresponds to TRBD2 (5 bases). Germline CDR1 SGHRS, CDR2 YFSETQ. With 2 bases removed from V and 5 bases from J, the gap between germline ends came to 13 bases. There are 15 residues in the CDR3. CDR3 nucleotides: TGCGCCAGCAGCTTCAAGGGAGATGGGACCGGGGAGCTGTTTTTT. Translation gives CASSFKGDGTGELFF.

V and J are TRBV5-1 and TRBJ1-2; D is undetermined. The CDR3 extends over 15 amino acids. Germline loops: CDR1 SGHRS, CDR2 YFSETQ. V lost 0 bases, J lost 6 bases, and 15 bases lay in between. DNA for the CDR3: TGCGCCAGCAGCTTGGGGGTAAGGGAAATGGATGGCTACACCTTC. It codes for CASSLGVREMDGYTF. Full variable domain (rest looked up from reference TRBV5-1 and TRBJ1-2): KAGVTQTPRYLIKTRGQQVTLSCSPISGHRSVSWYQQTPGQGLQFLFEYFSETQRNKGNFPGRFSGRQFSNSRSEMNVSTLELGDSALYLCASSLGVREMDGYTFGSGTRLTVV.

This clone was recorded only once. The rearrangement uses TRBV7-9 and TRBJ2-1, with 9 bases fitting TRBD1. The CDR3 is 17 amino acids. V lost 3 bases to trimming and J lost 2 bases; unmatched junction nucleotides: 8. Germline CDR1 reads SEHNR; CDR2 reads FQNEAQ (reference sequence). In DNA form, the CDR3 reads TGTGCCAGCAGCTTTCCGGACAGGGGAAGCACCTACAATGAGCAGTTCTTC. It specifies CASSFPDRGSTYNEQFF. The entire variable domain, with the rest obtained from reference TRBV7-9 and TRBJ2-1, is as follows: DTGVSQNPRHKITKRGQNVTFRCDPISEHNRLYWYRQTLGQGPEFLTYFQNEAQLEKSRLLSDRFSAERPKGSFSTLEIQRTEQGDSAMYLCASSFPDRGSTYNEQFFGPGTRLTVL.

The rearrangement uses TRBV4-2 and TRBJ1-1, with 10 bases fitting TRBD1. The V segment lost 3 bases and the J segment 3 bases; nucleotides outside the gene matches: 1. The length of the CDR3 is 14 residues. Germline CDR1 is LGHNA and CDR2 is YNFKEQ. The chain's CDR3 is CASSQGQGHTEAFF. CDR3 coding DNA: TGTGCCAGCAGCCAGGGACAGGGGCACACTGAAGCTTTCTTT.

In its sample, this clone was seen once. The chain combines TRBV29-1 with TRBJ2-7, with D perhaps TRBD1 (6 bases). The ends were cut back, 1 base at V and 8 bases at J, with 15 bases in the middle. Germline V gene data show CDR1 as SQVTM and CDR2 as ANQGSEA. The CDR3 covers 13 residues. The CDR3 loop is CSVEGDRSGKQYF. CDR3 in DNA: TGCAGCGTTGAAGGAGACAGGAGTGGGAAGCAGTACTTC.

This clone was counted a single time. The DNA of the CDR3 is TGTGCCAGCAGCGCTGGACTAGCGGGAACTAACGAGCAGTACTTC. It codes for CASSAGLAGTNEQYF. J is TRBJ2-7 and V is TRBV9, with 12 bases identical to TRBD2. CDR3 length: 15 amino acids. V gave up 3 bases and J gave up 5 bases; unmatched junction bases: 6. The V gene's germline CDR1 is SGDLS and CDR2 YYNGEE. Looking up the rest from reference TRBV9 and TRBJ2-7 gives the full variable domain: DSGVTQTPKHLITATGQRVTLRCSPRSGDLSVYWYQQSLDQGLQFLIQYYNGEERAKGNILERFSAQQFPDLHSELNLSSLELGDSALYFCASSAGLAGTNEQYFGPGTRLTVT.

To note about this clone: The sample contains more than one DNA sequence encoding this CDR3. V and J are TRBV19 and TRBJ1-5; D gene unclear. The CDR3 has 14 amino acids. The V end lost 3 bases, the J end lost 2 bases, and 8 bases lay between the germline ends. Germline CDR1 and CDR2: LNHDA and SQIVND (reference sequence). The CDR3 nucleotides read TGTGCCAGTAGTATTAGGGCTGGCAATCAGCCCCAGCATTTT. Translating it yields CASSIRAGNQPQHF.

A note on this clone: This same CDR3 is encoded by further DNA sequences in the sample. V is TRBV9 and J is TRBJ2-1, with a possible D match to TRBD2 (5 bases). This CDR3 has 13 residues. Trimming left V 0 bases short and J 10 bases short, with 11 bases between. Germline V lookup: CDR1 SGDLS, CDR2 YYNGEE. The DNA of the CDR3 is TGTGCCAGCAGCGTAGTCGGGGAAGGGGAGCAGTTCTTC. Translated: CASSVVGEGEQFF.

As concerns this clone: The identical CDR3 is also encoded by other nucleotide sequences in the sample. The DNA of the CDR3 is TGTGCCAGCAGCGTAGCTGTTGCAGATACGCAGTATTTT. Its protein is CASSVAVADTQYF. The V call is TRBV9, the J call TRBJ2-3, with D hard to call. Looked up from germline, CDR1 is SGDLS and CDR2 is YYNGEE. The CDR3 spans 13 residues. V was cut by 0 bases and J by 4 bases, with 6 bases left in between.

V and J are TRBV28 and TRBJ1-4; D is perhaps TRBD1 (6 bases). V was cut by 6 bases and J by 8 bases, with 13 bases left in between. In germline, CDR1 is MDHEN, CDR2 SYDVKM. The length of the CDR3 is 13 residues. The CDR3 DNA follows: TGTGCCAGCAGCCCCGGACAGCGCGAAAAACTGTTTTTT. Translated: CASSPGQREKLFF.

CDR3 region: CATSRDRFGTGELFF. Written as DNA, the CDR3 is TGTGCCACCAGCAGAGATAGATTTGGGACCGGGGAGCTGTTTTTT. The rearrangement joins TRBV15 to TRBJ2-2; D gene uncertain. Trimming cost V 0 bases and J 5 bases, with 10 bases left between them. Per the germline V gene, CDR1 is LNHNV and CDR2 is YYDKDF (reference sequence). The CDR3 is 15 amino acids.

The chain couples TRBV5-5 to TRBJ2-1, with TRBD2 matching over 11 bases. The CDR3 consists of 15 residues. J lost 8 bases, V lost 4 bases, and 8 bases had no gene match. Germline V gene data show CDR1 as SGHKS and CDR2 as YYEKEE (reference sequence). CDR3 residues: CASSASSGRTHEQFF. CDR3 nucleotide sequence: TGTGCCAGCAGCGCCTCTAGCGGGAGGACCCATGAGCAGTTCTTC.

This CDR3 is CASSIWEQPQHF. CDR3 bases: TGTGCCAGTAGTATATGGGAACAGCCCCAGCATTTT. The J gene is TRBJ1-5, the V gene TRBV19; D remains unclear. V lost 2 bases to trimming and J lost 7 bases, with 6 bases between them. The CDR3 runs 12 residues. Germline V lookup: CDR1 LNHDA, CDR2 SQIVND (reference sequence).

The V call is TRBV5-5, the J call TRBJ2-7; a weak D match, TRBD1 (6 bases). V shed 2 bases and J shed 3 bases, with 12 bases lying between them. Germline CDR1 is SGHKS and CDR2 is YYEKEE (reference sequence). The CDR3 is made up of 14 amino acids. DNA for the CDR3: TGTGCCAGCAGCTTATTGACAGGAAGCTACGAGCAGTACTTC. It yields the protein CASSLLTGSYEQYF.

The genes are TRBV7-9 and TRBJ2-1, with D possibly being TRBD1 (6 bases). CDR1 and CDR2 (germline): SEHNR, FQNEAQ (reference sequence). Between the trimmed V and J ends, which lost 4 bases and 0 bases, there was a span of 7 bases. CDR3 length: 14 amino acids. The CDR3 nucleotides are TGTGCCAGCAGCTACAGGGACTCCTACAATGAGCAGTTCTTC. This translates into CASSYRDSYNEQFF. Variable domain in full (rest from reference TRBV7-9 and TRBJ2-1): DTGVSQNPRHKITKRGQNVTFRCDPISEHNRLYWYRQTLGQGPEFLTYFQNEAQLEKSRLLSDRFSAERPKGSFSTLEIQRTEQGDSAMYLCASSYRDSYNEQFFGPGTRLTVL.

V is TRBV29-1 and J is TRBJ2-1; 10 nucleotides agree with TRBD1. Germline V gene lookup returns CDR1 SQVTM and CDR2 ANQGSEA. V was pared by 6 bases and J by 0 bases, with 11 bases of the junction left unmatched. CDR3 size: 17 residues. Here the CDR3 reads CSVPGQGPPGSYNEQFF. CDR3 coding DNA: TGCAGCGTCCCGGGACAGGGGCCCCCGGGCTCCTACAATGAGCAGTTCTTC.